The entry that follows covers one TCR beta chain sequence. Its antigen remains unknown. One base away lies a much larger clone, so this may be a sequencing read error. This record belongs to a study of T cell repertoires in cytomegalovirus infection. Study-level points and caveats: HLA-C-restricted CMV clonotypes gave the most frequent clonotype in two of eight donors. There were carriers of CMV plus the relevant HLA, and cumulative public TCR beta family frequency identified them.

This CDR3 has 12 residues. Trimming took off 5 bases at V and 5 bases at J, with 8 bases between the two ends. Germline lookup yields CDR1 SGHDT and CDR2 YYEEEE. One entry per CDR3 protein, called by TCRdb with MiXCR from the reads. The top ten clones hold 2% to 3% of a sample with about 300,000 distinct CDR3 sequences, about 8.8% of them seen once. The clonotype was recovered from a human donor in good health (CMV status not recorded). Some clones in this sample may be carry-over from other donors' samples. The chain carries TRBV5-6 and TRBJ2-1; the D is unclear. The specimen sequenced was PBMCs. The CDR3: CASSRAHNEQFF. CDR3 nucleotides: TGTGCCAGCAGTCGGGCCCACAATGAGCAGTTCTTC.